Sequencing of this TCR beta chain was carried out in a study of T cell responses to AZD1222 COVID-19 vaccine. Overall study findings and caveats: Dominant at 160-218 and 743-854, vaccine-associated CD4 TCRs also spanned spike. A reported finding is that nearly half of spike-specific TCRs target unmutated variant regions. Only after the peak T cell response were repertoires sampled.

Clones were read by immunoSEQ multiplex PCR, and TCRdb kept only the in-frame ones, dropping some. The profile covers 150,000 to 200,000 clones, with 92% appearing a single time and under 1.5% taken by the ten largest. From germline, CDR1 is LNHNV and CDR2 YYDKDF (reference sequence). Germline trimming cut 0 bases from V and 0 bases from J; bases unmatched to any gene: 7. CDR3 length: 17 amino acids. As concerns this clone: Its antigen is undetermined.

V gene TRBV15 combines with J gene TRBJ1-1; 7 bases match TRBD1. The clonotype was recovered from an adult who received the AZD1222 COVID-19 vaccine. The sequencing used peripheral blood, collected 28 days after the second AZD1222 dose. This CDR3 is CATSRDRGTVLNTEAFF. The CDR3 bases are TGTGCCACCAGCAGAGATAGGGGGACAGTCCTGAACACTGAAGCTTTCTTT.